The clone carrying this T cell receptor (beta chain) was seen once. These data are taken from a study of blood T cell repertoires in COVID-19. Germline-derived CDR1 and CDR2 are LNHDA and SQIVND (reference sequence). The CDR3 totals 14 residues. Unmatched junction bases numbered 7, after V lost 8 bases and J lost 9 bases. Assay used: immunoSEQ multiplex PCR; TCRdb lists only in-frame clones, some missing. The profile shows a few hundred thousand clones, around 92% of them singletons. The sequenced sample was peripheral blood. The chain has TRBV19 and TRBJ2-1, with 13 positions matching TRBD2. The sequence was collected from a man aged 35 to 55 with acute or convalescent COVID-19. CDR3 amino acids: CASRTSGRVSEQFF. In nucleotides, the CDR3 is TGTGCCAGTCGGACTAGCGGGAGAGTTAGTGAGCAGTTCTTC.